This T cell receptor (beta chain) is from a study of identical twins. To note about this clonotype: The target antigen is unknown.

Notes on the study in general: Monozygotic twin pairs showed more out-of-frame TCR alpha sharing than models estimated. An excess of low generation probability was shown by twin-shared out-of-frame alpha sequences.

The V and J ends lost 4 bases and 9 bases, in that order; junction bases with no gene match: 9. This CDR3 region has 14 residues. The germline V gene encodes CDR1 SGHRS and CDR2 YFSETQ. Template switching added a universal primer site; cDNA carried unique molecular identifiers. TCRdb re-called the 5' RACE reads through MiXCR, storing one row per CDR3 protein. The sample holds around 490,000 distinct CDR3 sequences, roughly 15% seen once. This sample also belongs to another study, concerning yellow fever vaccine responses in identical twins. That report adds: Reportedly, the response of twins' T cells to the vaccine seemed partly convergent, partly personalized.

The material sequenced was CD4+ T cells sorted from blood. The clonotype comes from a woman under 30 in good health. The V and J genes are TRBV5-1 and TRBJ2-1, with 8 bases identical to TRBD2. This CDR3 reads CASSSGTSSGEQFF. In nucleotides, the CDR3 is TGCGCCAGCAGCAGCGGGACTAGTTCGGGTGAGCAGTTCTTC. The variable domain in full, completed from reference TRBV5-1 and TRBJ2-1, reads KAGVTQTPRYLIKTRGQQVTLSCSPISGHRSVSWYQQTPGQGLQFLFEYFSETQRNKGNFPGRFSGRQFSNSRSEMNVSTLELGDSALYLCASSSGTSSGEQFFGPGTRLTVL.